These 17 T cell receptor beta chains were all obtained from the same sample, sequenced in a study of T cell responses to AZD1222 COVID-19 vaccine. Libraries were prepared by immunoSEQ multiplex PCR; TCRdb keeps only in-frame clonotypes and omits some of them. Seen here are about 53,000 clones, roughly 84% observed once, and the top ten hold roughly a quarter. Sample: peripheral blood, taken on day 0 of AZD1222 vaccination. These receptors all come from an adult in good health.

V is TRBV5-1 and J is TRBJ2-1, with 8 bases lining up with TRBD2. From germline, CDR1 is SGHRS and CDR2 YFSETQ. The CDR3 extends over 16 amino acids. The V gene end was trimmed by 4 bases and the J gene end by 6 bases; junction bases not matched to a gene: 12. CDR3 amino acids: CASSEAGTSIGNEQFF. The DNA for the CDR3 is TGCGCCAGCAGCGAGGCCGGGACTAGTATTGGCAATGAGCAGTTCTTC.

The chain uses TRBV28 and TRBJ1-5; D remains ambiguous. With 7 bases removed from V and 8 bases from J, the gap between germline ends came to 15 bases. There are 13 residues in the CDR3. The germline V gene encodes CDR1 MDHEN and CDR2 SYDVKM. The CDR3, as DNA: TGTGCCAGCATCCCGGGCCCCGCGGAGCCCCAGCATTTT. As protein: CASIPGPAEPQHF.

The rearrangement uses TRBV12-3 or TRBV12-4 and TRBJ1-1; D is unresolved. Trimming stripped 5 bases from V and 2 bases from J, with 9 bases between. The CDR3 consists of 13 residues. CDR3 loop: CASSTASNTEAFF. The CDR3 region has the DNA TGTGCCAGCAGTACAGCCTCAAACACTGAAGCTTTCTTT.

The V and J genes are TRBV28 and TRBJ2-7, with D perhaps matching TRBD2 (5 bases). This CDR3 is 13 amino acids long. Germline CDR1 and CDR2: MDHEN and SYDVKM. V dropped 5 bases and J dropped 6 bases, with 14 bases sitting between them. CDR3 loop: CASSLGRGIEQYF. DNA of the CDR3: TGTGCCAGCAGTCTCGGACGGGGAATCGAGCAGTACTTC.

The rearrangement joins TRBV5-1 to TRBJ2-2, with D perhaps matching TRBD2 (6 bases). The CDR3 runs 15 residues. The ends were cut back, 5 bases at V and 2 bases at J, with 13 bases in the middle. CDR1 and CDR2 from the germline V gene are SGHRS and YFSETQ. DNA of the CDR3: TGCGCCAGCAGAATGGGGACTGACAACACCGGGGAGCTGTTTTTT. It codes for CASRMGTDNTGELFF. Based on the CDR3 plus reference TRBV5-1 and TRBJ2-2, the full variable domain is KAGVTQTPRYLIKTRGQQVTLSCSPISGHRSVSWYQQTPGQGLQFLFEYFSETQRNKGNFPGRFSGRQFSNSRSEMNVSTLELGDSALYLCASRMGTDNTGELFFGEGSRLTVL.

This clone was detected a few times. V and J are TRBV9 and TRBJ2-5; D perhaps matches TRBD1 (5 bases). Trimming removed 3 bases at V and 3 bases at J, with 12 bases between. Per germline, CDR1 SGDLS and CDR2 YYNGEE. The CDR3 totals 14 residues. The CDR3 coding sequence is TGTGCCAGCAGCGAGATAGACAGTGAAGAGACCCAGTACTTC. Its protein product is CASSEIDSEETQYF.

The chain uses TRBV4-1 and TRBJ1-5; D uncertain. With 2 bases removed from V and 2 bases from J, the gap between germline ends came to 7 bases. The CDR3 is 14 residues long. Germline V CDR1 and CDR2: MGHRA, YSYEKL. This chain's CDR3 is CASSQSFGNQPQHF. CDR3 DNA: TGCGCCAGCAGCCAAAGTTTCGGCAATCAGCCCCAGCATTTT.

V gene TRBV3-1 (or the pseudogene TRBV3-2) combines with J gene TRBJ1-1; no definite D call. V dropped 1 base and J dropped 4 bases, with 16 bases sitting between them. Per the germline V gene, CDR1 is LGHDT and CDR2 is YNNKEL (reference sequence). The length of the CDR3 is 16 residues. CDR3 loop: CASSQGAMSFGTEAFF. CDR3 coding DNA: TGTGCCAGCAGCCAAGGAGCTATGAGCTTTGGCACTGAAGCTTTCTTT.

The V and J genes are TRBV12-5 and TRBJ1-2; D might be TRBD1 (5 bases). V dropped 6 bases and J dropped 5 bases, with 13 bases sitting between them. This CDR3 spans 13 amino acids. CDR1 and CDR2 from the germline V gene are LGHNT and FRNRAP. CDR3 loop: CASGLLRGYGYTF. Here the CDR3 DNA reads TGTGCTAGTGGCCTACTCCGGGGGTATGGCTACACCTTC.

This clone was seen a single time. This chain links TRBV3-1 (or the pseudogene TRBV3-2) with TRBJ2-1, with 13 nucleotides matching TRBD2. The V segment lost 7 bases and the J segment 9 bases; nucleotides outside the gene matches: 6. Germline V lookup: CDR1 LGHDT, CDR2 YNNKEL (reference sequence). The CDR3 length is 14 residues. The CDR3, as DNA: TGTGCCAGCACCAGGACTAGCGGGGGAGGTGAGCAGTTCTTC. It yields the protein CASTRTSGGGEQFF.

The rearrangement joins TRBV7-2 to TRBJ2-1; D possibly uses TRBD1 or TRBD2 (5 bases each). CDR3 length equals 16 residues. The germline V gene encodes CDR1 SGHTA and CDR2 FQGNSA. V was pared by 7 bases and J by 6 bases, with 22 bases between. CDR3 DNA sequence: TGTGCCAGCACCCGCCGGGGTGGGGCCAGTGGCAATGAGCAGTTCTTC. Protein product: CASTRRGGASGNEQFF.

The V call is TRBV7-2, the J call TRBJ2-1; 8 bases are shared with TRBD2. The trim removed 2 bases at V and 8 bases at J, leaving 8 bases unmatched. The CDR3 spans 15 residues. CDR1 is SGHTA, CDR2 FQGNSA, per germline. CDR3 DNA sequence: TGTGCCAGCAGCTTAACCCGGACTAGCCTAGATGAGCAGTTCTTC. Residues: CASSLTRTSLDEQFF.

The CDR3 spells CASSPRRGQGRPSGNTIYF. The CDR3 nucleotides read TGTGCCAGCAGCCCCCGGCGGGGGCAGGGGCGACCCTCTGGAAACACCATATATTTT. V and J are TRBV11-3 and TRBJ1-3; D is possibly TRBD1 (6 bases). V lost 5 bases, J lost 0 bases, and 23 bases lay in between. The length of the CDR3 is 19 residues. Germline CDR1 is SGHNT and CDR2 is YENEEA.

DNA for the CDR3: TGTGCCAGCAGTGTACAGGGCCGCAATCAGCCCCAGCATTTT. Amino acids: CASSVQGRNQPQHF. The rearrangement uses TRBV2 and TRBJ1-5; tentatively, D is TRBD1 (6 bases). The V and J ends lost 4 bases and 2 bases respectively, with 9 bases between them. The CDR3 contains 14 residues. The V gene's germline CDR1 is SNHLY and CDR2 FYNNEI.

The genes are TRBV4-1 and TRBJ2-6, with 9 bases aligning to TRBD2. Trimming took 2 bases from V and 0 from J; bases not matched to a gene: 11. Germline CDR1 and CDR2: MGHRA and YSYEKL. The CDR3 loop spans 20 amino acids. The DNA of the CDR3 is TGCGCCAGCAGCCAAACTTTTCTAGCGGGGTCGAGCTCTGGGGCCAACGTCCTGACTTTC. Translation: CASSQTFLAGSSSGANVLTF.

This sequence joins TRBV7-9 and TRBJ2-1; no clear D. The germline gives CDR1 SEHNR, CDR2 FQNEAQ (reference sequence). The CDR3 is 14 residues long. Trimming cost V 8 bases and J 4 bases, with 15 bases left between them. The CDR3, as DNA: TGTGCCAGCCAGCCGACTGACGTATACAATGAGCAGTTCTTC. Translated, it gives CASQPTDVYNEQFF.

This chain connects TRBV5-6 to TRBJ1-3; D may be TRBD1 (5 bases). The CDR3 has 14 residues. V lost 4 bases and J 2 bases, leaving 10 bases between the germline ends. Germline CDR1 reads SGHDT; CDR2 reads YYEEEE. The CDR3 is CASSPRGTGNTIYF. In DNA, the CDR3 is TGTGCCAGCAGCCCGCGGGGGACTGGAAACACCATATATTTT.